The 16 T cell receptor beta chains given below trace back to one sample, sequenced in a study of blood T cells in healthy people across ages (dated by TCRdb to about 2015). Library preparation was by 5' RACE. The instrument was an Illumina HiSeq 2500. A second PCR of about 6 to 11 cycles was performed with a sample-barcoded 5' primer and a J-beta primer mix. TCRdb reprocessed the public reads (quality trimming at Q25 with fastp, clone calling with MiXCR) and kept in-frame beta chains. Rows are unified per CDR3 protein, each entry keeping the most common DNA and genes. The sample table records some 850,000 distinct CDR3 sequences; approximately 24% of these occur just once. The ten largest make up approximately 2.9% of the sample. The sample was also reused in another study, on T cells of mothers and their children.

The sample was blood. All receptors derive from a boy aged 5 to 17 in good health.

The chain couples TRBV20-1 to TRBJ2-5; 9 positions match TRBD2. This CDR3 spans 13 amino acids. Trimming cost V 6 bases and J 4 bases; bases outside gene matches: 6. Germline V gene data show CDR1 as DFQATT and CDR2 as SNEGSKA (reference sequence). The CDR3: CSAGAGGRETQYF. CDR3 DNA: TGCAGTGCGGGAGCGGGGGGAAGAGAGACCCAGTACTTC.

A few counts support this clonotype. The V call is TRBV2, the J call TRBJ1-1; 10 nucleotides line up with TRBD1. CDR3 length: 13 residues. V trimming: 6 bases; J trimming: 7 bases; junction bases outside the gene matches: 5. Germline CDR1 SNHLY, CDR2 FYNNEI. The CDR3 DNA reads TGTGCCAGCAGGGACAGGGGGGGACTTGAAGCTTTCTTT. This gives the protein CASRDRGGLEAFF.

This clonotype was detected only a few times. A junction boundary mismatches the germline segment, possibly from a read error. The V and J genes are TRBV2 and TRBJ2-5, with TRBD1 matching over 9 bases. CDR3 length: 14 amino acids. The germline V gene has CDR1 SNHLY and CDR2 FYNNEI. CDR3 in DNA: TGTGCCACAAACGCAGGGACAGGGCAAGGGACCCAGTACTTC. Translated, it gives CATNAGTGQGTQYF.

The chain combines TRBV5-5 with TRBJ2-1; perhaps TRBD2 as D (5 bases). From germline, CDR1 is SGHKS and CDR2 YYEKEE (reference sequence). Trimming took 2 bases from V and 5 from J, leaving 8 bases between them. This CDR3 is built from 13 residues. The CDR3 spells CASSFGLDNEQFF. CDR3 nucleotides: TGTGCCAGCAGCTTCGGACTCGACAATGAGCAGTTCTTC.

This clonotype was seen a few times. The chain couples TRBV7-8 to TRBJ2-1, with 9 bases lining up with TRBD1. The tail of the sequence fits TRBJ2-7 better, so the J call may be wrong. CDR1 is SGHVS and CDR2 is FQNEAQ in the germline V gene. The CDR3 is 16 residues long. CDR3 sequence (DNA): TGTGCCAGCAGCCCCTTAGGGGGACAGGGATTTTACGAGCAGTACTTC. The encoded protein is CASSPLGGQGFYEQYF.

The table lists this clonotype with a few counts. The rearrangement uses TRBV4-1 and TRBJ2-2; D might be TRBD1 or TRBD2, each matching 6 bases. Trimming removed 4 bases from V and 6 bases from J, with 15 bases in between. This CDR3 has 15 amino acids. Germline lookup yields CDR1 MGHRA and CDR2 YSYEKL. Here the CDR3 reads CASSLRPGGPGELFF. The CDR3 DNA follows: TGCGCCAGCAGCCTCCGGCCTGGGGGGCCCGGGGAGCTGTTTTTT.

This CDR3 is CASSLEWGGELFF. CDR3 DNA sequence: TGTGCCAGCAGCTTGGAATGGGGCGGGGAGCTGTTTTTT. The rearrangement joins TRBV5-5 to TRBJ2-2; D is unclear. The V and J ends lost 0 bases and 7 bases respectively, with 7 bases between them. The CDR3 runs to 13 residues. Germline V gene sequence: CDR1 SGHKS, CDR2 YYEKEE (reference sequence).

This clonotype has just a few counts. The chain carries TRBV3-1 and TRBJ2-1; 7 bases are a match to TRBD1. The better agreement between TRBJ2-7 and the DNA end casts doubt on the J call. CDR3 length: 14 amino acids. Germline CDR1 and CDR2: LGHDT and YNNKEL (reference sequence). CDR3: CASSQQGETYEQYF. CDR3 nucleotide sequence: TGTGCCAGCAGCCAGCAGGGGGAAACCTACGAGCAGTACTTC.

CDR3 amino acids: CASSPWASGKREQYV. As DNA, the CDR3 is TGTGCCAGCAGTCCCTGGGCTAGCGGGAAACGCGAGCAGTACGTC. The rearrangement links TRBV27 to TRBJ2-5; 9 positions agree with TRBD2. Near its end, the DNA agrees better with TRBJ2-7, so the J call may be wrong. The CDR3 runs to 15 residues. The germline V gene encodes CDR1 MNHEY and CDR2 SMNVEV (reference sequence).

This sequence joins TRBV20-1 and TRBJ2-7; TRBD1 might be the D (6 bases). The CDR3 extends over 12 amino acids. From germline, CDR1 is DFQATT and CDR2 SNEGSKA (reference sequence). V dropped 3 bases and J dropped 2 bases, with 8 bases sitting between them. The DNA for the CDR3 is TGCAGTGCTAGCGACAGGACCTACGAGCAGTACTTC. It translates to CSASDRTYEQYF.

This clonotype appeared a few times. The chain uses TRBV7-2 and TRBJ1-2, with 10 bases identical to TRBD1. Looked up from germline, CDR1 is SGHTA and CDR2 is FQGNSA. V shed 1 base, J shed 5 bases, and the junction held 7 bases outside the gene matches. The CDR3 has 16 amino acids. This CDR3 reads CASSLGQGAARYGYTF. The CDR3 nucleotides are TGTGCCAGCAGCTTAGGACAGGGGGCCGCCCGTTATGGCTACACCTTC.

The sample holds a few counts of this clonotype. The V and J genes are TRBV2 and TRBJ2-4; D is ambiguous. V was clipped by 8 bases and J by 1 base, with 9 bases between them. CDR1 and CDR2 from the germline V gene are SNHLY and FYNNEI. This CDR3 comprises 13 residues. The chain's CDR3 is CASCPTAKNIQYF. The CDR3 nucleotides read TGTGCCAGCTGCCCTACGGCCAAAAACATTCAGTACTTC. The full variable domain, its missing parts supplied by reference TRBV2 and TRBJ2-4, is EPEVTQTPSHQVTQMGQEVILRCVPISNHLYFYWYRQILGQKVEFLVSFYNNEISEKSEIFDDQFSVERPDGSNFTLKIRSTKLEDSAMYFCASCPTAKNIQYFGAGTRLSVL.

This clonotype was seen only a few times. The rearrangement joins TRBV5-1 to TRBJ2-3; 8 bases fit TRBD2. This CDR3 has 18 residues. Germline trimming cut 4 bases from V and 0 bases from J; bases unmatched to any gene: 13. The germline CDR1 and CDR2 sequences are SGHRS and YFSETQ. This chain's CDR3 is CASSPGRAGGPSTDTQYF. CDR3 in DNA: TGCGCCAGCAGCCCCGGCCGTGCGGGGGGCCCTAGCACAGATACGCAGTATTTT. The full variable domain, in which reference TRBV5-1 and TRBJ2-3 provide the parts outside the CDR3, is KAGVTQTPRYLIKTRGQQVTLSCSPISGHRSVSWYQQTPGQGLQFLFEYFSETQRNKGNFPGRFSGRQFSNSRSEMNVSTLELGDSALYLCASSPGRAGGPSTDTQYFGPGTRLTVL.

The table lists this clonotype with a few counts. This chain uses TRBV3-1 with TRBJ2-5, with D unresolved. V lost 1 base and J 1 base, leaving 13 bases between the germline ends. Germline CDR1 reads LGHDT; CDR2 reads YNNKEL (reference sequence). The CDR3 is 16 residues long. CDR3 sequence reads: CASSQVVVKAQETQYF. The CDR3 nucleotides read TGTGCCAGCAGCCAAGTAGTAGTCAAGGCCCAAGAGACCCAGTACTTC.

The gene calls are TRBV5-1 and TRBJ2-4; D is possibly TRBD2 (6 bases). V gave up 3 bases and J gave up 6 bases, with 16 bases separating them. Germline CDR1 reads SGHRS; CDR2 reads YFSETQ. This CDR3 contains 15 residues. The CDR3 loop reads CASSSNRGFGNIQYF. The CDR3 nucleotides read TGCGCCAGCAGCTCGAACCGGGGGTTCGGAAACATTCAGTACTTC.

The chain joins TRBV10-3 to TRBJ1-1, with TRBD1 identical over 8 bases. Trimming removed 2 bases from V and 1 base from J; junction bases left unmatched: 6. The CDR3 has 16 residues. In germline, CDR1 is ENHRY, CDR2 SYGVKD. Written as DNA, the CDR3 is TGTGCCATCAGTGAGACGGTGACAGGGGAGAACACTGAAGCTTTCTTT. Encoded protein: CAISETVTGENTEAFF.